Shown below are 8 T cell receptor beta chains from a single sample sequenced in a study of T cell responses to AZD1222 COVID-19 vaccine. Repertoires were generated with immunoSEQ multiplex PCR, while TCRdb's copy carries only in-frame clones and drops some. The table shows under 150,000 clones, with over 75% occurring only once. The sample in question was peripheral blood, obtained on day 0 of AZD1222 vaccination. The source of these receptors is an adult in good health.

The V and J genes are TRBV19 and TRBJ2-1, with 9 bases that match TRBD2. Germline CDR1 LNHDA, CDR2 SQIVND (reference sequence). This CDR3 comprises 15 residues. V trimming: 1 base; J trimming: 8 bases; junction bases outside the gene matches: 6. As DNA, the CDR3 is TGTGCCAGTAGTATAGCGGCGGGAGGGCTCGATGAGCAGTTCTTC. This translates into CASSIAAGGLDEQFF.

The genes are TRBV5-6 and TRBJ2-7, with 11 bases that match TRBD1. Trimming removed 1 base from V and 3 bases from J; junction bases left unmatched: 6. The germline V gene encodes CDR1 SGHDT and CDR2 YYEEEE. CDR3 length: 16 residues. In DNA form, the CDR3 reads TGTGCCAGCAGCTTGTTGGGGGGACAGGGGGACTACGAGCAGTACTTC. Protein: CASSLLGGQGDYEQYF.

The V gene is TRBV7-2, the J gene TRBJ1-2; TRBD1 agrees at 8 bases. CDR1 SGHTA and CDR2 FQGNSA come from the germline V gene. CDR3 size: 15 residues. The V segment lost 2 bases and the J segment 4 bases; nucleotides outside the gene matches: 6. CDR3 sequence (DNA): TGTGCCAGCAGCTTAACCACAGGGGGGACCTATGGCTACACCTTC. Amino acid sequence: CASSLTTGGTYGYTF.

The V call is TRBV5-1, the J call TRBJ2-2; no definite D call. Trimming took off 0 bases at V and 3 bases at J, with 9 bases between the two ends. The CDR3 consists of 15 residues. CDR1 and CDR2 from the germline V gene are SGHRS and YFSETQ. Here the CDR3 DNA reads TGCGCCAGCAGCTTGGATCAGGCGTACACCGGGGAGCTGTTTTTT. Amino acid sequence: CASSLDQAYTGELFF.

V is TRBV10-3 and J is TRBJ2-7; TRBD1 aligns across 8 bases. Germline-derived CDR1 and CDR2 are ENHRY and SYGVKD. V shed 2 bases and J 0 bases; nucleotides not matched to a gene: 3. This CDR3 is 15 amino acids long. The CDR3 DNA is TGTGCCATCAGTGAGGGGGACAGGCCCTCCTACGAGCAGTACTTC. As protein: CAISEGDRPSYEQYF.

The chain couples TRBV7-2 to TRBJ1-1; 9 bases map to TRBD1. This CDR3 is 14 amino acids long. CDR1 SGHTA and CDR2 FQGNSA come from the germline V gene. V was pared by 2 bases and J by 5 bases, with 3 bases of the junction left unmatched. The CDR3 protein is CASSLNRGHTEAFF. The CDR3 coding sequence is TGTGCCAGCAGCTTAAACAGGGGGCATACTGAAGCTTTCTTT.

The rearrangement joins TRBV6-6 to TRBJ2-1, with 13 nucleotides matching TRBD2. The CDR3 has 15 residues. Germline V gene sequence: CDR1 MNHNY, CDR2 SVGAGI (reference sequence). V lost 6 bases, J lost 7 bases, and 6 bases stayed unmatched. CDR3 sequence (DNA): TGTGCCAGCAGCCCTACTAGCGGGAGGGCTAATGAGCAGTTCTTC. Translating it yields CASSPTSGRANEQFF.

The chain couples TRBV15 to TRBJ2-5; TRBD2 aligns across 7 bases. The CDR3 is made up of 19 amino acids. The germline V gene encodes CDR1 LNHNV and CDR2 YYDKDF (reference sequence). The junction had 17 bases not matched to a gene; V was cut back by 0 bases and J by 4 bases. The DNA of the CDR3 is TGTGCCACCAGCAGAGATCTGCTAGGACCCACGACGGGAGGAGAGACCCAGTACTTC. It codes for CATSRDLLGPTTGGETQYF.